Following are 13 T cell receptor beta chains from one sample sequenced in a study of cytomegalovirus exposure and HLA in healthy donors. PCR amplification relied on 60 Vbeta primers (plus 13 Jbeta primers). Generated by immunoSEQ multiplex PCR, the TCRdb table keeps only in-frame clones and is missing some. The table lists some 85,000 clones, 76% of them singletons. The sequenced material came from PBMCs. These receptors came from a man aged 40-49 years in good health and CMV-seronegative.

Here the CDR3 reads CASSPDPSRTVAKNIQYF. The DNA of the CDR3 is TGTGCCAGCAGCCCCGACCCGTCCCGGACAGTAGCCAAAAACATTCAGTACTTC. The chain recombines TRBV5-8 with TRBJ2-4, with D possibly TRBD1 on 6 matching bases. CDR3 length: 18 residues. V was clipped by 4 bases and J by 0 bases, with 20 bases between them. Germline-derived CDR1 and CDR2 are SGHTS and YDEGEE.

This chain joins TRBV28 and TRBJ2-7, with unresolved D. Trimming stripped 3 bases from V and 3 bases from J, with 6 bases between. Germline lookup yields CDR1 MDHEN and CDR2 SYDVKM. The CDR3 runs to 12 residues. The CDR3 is CASSFIGYEQYF. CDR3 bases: TGTGCCAGCAGTTTTATCGGCTACGAGCAGTACTTC. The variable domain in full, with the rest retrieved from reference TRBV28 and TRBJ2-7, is DVKVTQSSRYLVKRTGEKVFLECVQDMDHENMFWYRQDPGLGLRLIYFSYDVKMKEKGDIPEGYSVSREKKERFSLILESASTNQTSMYLCASSFIGYEQYFGPGTRLTVT.

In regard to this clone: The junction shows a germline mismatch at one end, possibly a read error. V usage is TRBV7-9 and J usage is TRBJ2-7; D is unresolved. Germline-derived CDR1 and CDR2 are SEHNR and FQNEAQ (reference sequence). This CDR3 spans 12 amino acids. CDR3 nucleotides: TGTTCCAGCAGCTTAGGTTATTCCGAGCAGTACTTC. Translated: CSSSLGYSEQYF.

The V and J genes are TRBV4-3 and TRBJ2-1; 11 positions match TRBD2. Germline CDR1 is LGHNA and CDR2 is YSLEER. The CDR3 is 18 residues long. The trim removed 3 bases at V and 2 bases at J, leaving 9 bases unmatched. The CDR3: CASSQTDISGGAYNEQFF. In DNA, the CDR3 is TGCGCCAGCAGCCAGACGGATATTAGCGGGGGGGCCTACAATGAGCAGTTCTTC.

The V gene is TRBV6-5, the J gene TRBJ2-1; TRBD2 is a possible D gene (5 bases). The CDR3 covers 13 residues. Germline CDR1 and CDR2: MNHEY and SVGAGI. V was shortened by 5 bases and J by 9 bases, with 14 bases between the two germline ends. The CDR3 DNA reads TGTGCCAGCAGTCATAAGGACTTTCCTGAGCAGTTCTTC. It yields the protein CASSHKDFPEQFF.

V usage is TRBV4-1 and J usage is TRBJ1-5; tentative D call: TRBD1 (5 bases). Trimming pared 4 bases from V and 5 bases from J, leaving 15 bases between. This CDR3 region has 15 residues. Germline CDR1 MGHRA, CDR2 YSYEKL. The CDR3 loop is CASSLGGFKDQPQHF. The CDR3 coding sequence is TGCGCCAGCAGCCTCGGGGGGTTTAAGGATCAGCCCCAGCATTTT.

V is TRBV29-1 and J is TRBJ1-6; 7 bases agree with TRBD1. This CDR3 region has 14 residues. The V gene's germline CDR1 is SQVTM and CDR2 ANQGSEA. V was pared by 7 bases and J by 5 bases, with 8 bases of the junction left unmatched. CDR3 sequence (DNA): TGCAGCGCAAGTTCAGGGGGAAATAATTCACCCCTCCACTTT. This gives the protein CSASSGGNNSPLHF.

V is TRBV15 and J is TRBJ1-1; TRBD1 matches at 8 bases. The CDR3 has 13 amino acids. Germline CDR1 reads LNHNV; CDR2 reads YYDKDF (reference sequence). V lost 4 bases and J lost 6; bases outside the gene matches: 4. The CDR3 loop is CATSTHRGSEAFF. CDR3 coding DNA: TGTGCCACCAGCACACACAGGGGGTCTGAAGCTTTCTTT.

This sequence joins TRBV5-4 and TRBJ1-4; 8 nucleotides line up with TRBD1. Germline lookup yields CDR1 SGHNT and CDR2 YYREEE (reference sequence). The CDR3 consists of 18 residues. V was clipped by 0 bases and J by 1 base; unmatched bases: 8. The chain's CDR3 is CASSLAGQGARTNEKLFF. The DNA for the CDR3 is TGTGCCAGCAGCTTGGCAGGGCAGGGGGCGAGAACTAATGAAAAACTGTTTTTT.

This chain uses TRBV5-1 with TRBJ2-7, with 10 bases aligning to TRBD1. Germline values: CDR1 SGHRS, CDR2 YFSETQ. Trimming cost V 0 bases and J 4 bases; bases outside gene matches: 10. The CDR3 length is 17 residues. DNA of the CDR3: TGCGCCAGCAGCTTGGGAGGGACAGGGGACGAAGATTACGAGCAGTACTTC. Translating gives CASSLGGTGDEDYEQYF.

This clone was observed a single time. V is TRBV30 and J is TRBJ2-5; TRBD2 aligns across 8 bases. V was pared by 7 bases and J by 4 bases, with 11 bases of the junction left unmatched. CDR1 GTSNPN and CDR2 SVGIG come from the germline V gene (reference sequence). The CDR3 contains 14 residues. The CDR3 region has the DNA TGTGCCTCCACAACGGGGGGGCCTCGAGAGACCCAGTACTTC. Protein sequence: CASTTGGPRETQYF.

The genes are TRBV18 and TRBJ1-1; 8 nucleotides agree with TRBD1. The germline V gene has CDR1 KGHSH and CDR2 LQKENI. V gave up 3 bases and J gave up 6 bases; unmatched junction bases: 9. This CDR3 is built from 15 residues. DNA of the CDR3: TGTGCCAGCTCACCCACGGTGACAGGGGCTTCTGAAGCTTTCTTT. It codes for CASSPTVTGASEAFF. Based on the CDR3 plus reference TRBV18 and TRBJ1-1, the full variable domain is NAGVMQNPRHLVRRRGQEARLRCSPMKGHSHVYWYRQLPEEGLKFMVYLQKENIIDESGMPKERFSAEFPKEGPSILRIQQVVRGDSAAYFCASSPTVTGASEAFFGQGTRLTVV.

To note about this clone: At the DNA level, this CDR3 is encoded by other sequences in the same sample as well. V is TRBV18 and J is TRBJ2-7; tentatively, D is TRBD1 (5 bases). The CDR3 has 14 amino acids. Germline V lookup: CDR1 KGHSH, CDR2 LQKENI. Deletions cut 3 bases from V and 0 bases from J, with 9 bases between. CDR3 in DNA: TGTGCCAGCTCACCCCGAGACAGCTCCTACGAGCAGTACTTC. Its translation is CASSPRDSSYEQYF.